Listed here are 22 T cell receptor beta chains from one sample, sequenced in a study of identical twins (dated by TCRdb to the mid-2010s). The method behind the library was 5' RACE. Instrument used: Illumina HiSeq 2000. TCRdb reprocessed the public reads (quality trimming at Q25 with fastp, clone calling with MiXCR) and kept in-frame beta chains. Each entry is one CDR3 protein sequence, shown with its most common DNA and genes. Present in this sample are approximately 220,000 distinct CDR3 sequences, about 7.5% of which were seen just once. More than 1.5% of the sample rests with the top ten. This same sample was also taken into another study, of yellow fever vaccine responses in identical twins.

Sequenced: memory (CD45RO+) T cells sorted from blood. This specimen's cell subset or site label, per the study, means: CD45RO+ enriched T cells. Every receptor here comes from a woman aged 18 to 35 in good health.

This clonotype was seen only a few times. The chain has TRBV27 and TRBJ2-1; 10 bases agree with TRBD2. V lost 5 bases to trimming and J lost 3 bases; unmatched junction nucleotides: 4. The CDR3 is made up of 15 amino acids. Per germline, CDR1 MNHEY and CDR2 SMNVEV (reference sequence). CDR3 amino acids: CASSPQRGGYNEQFF. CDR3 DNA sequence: TGTGCCAGCAGTCCACAGCGGGGGGGCTACAATGAGCAGTTCTTC.

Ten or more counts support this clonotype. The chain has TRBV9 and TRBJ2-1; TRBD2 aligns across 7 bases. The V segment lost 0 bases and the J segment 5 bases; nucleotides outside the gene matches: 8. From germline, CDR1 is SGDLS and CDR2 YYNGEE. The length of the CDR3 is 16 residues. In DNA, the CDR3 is TGTGCCAGCAGCGTAGGGCGGGGGTATGCCCACAATGAGCAGTTCTTC. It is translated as CASSVGRGYAHNEQFF.

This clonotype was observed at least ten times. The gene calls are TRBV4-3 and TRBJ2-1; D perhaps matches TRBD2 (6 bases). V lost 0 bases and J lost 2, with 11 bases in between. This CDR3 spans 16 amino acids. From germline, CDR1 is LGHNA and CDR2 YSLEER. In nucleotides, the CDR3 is TGCGCCAGCAGCCAAGAGGGGGGACTCACCTACAATGAGCAGTTCTTC. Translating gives CASSQEGGLTYNEQFF.

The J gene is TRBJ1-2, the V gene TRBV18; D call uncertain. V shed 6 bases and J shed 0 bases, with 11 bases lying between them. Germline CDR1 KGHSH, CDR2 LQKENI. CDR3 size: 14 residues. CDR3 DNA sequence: TGTGCCAGCTCGGATCGGACGGCTAACTATGGCTACACCTTC. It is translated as CASSDRTANYGYTF.

Here the CDR3 reads CASSQVAGYIQYF. CDR3 nucleotide sequence: TGTGCCAGCAGCCAAGTCGCCGGCTACATTCAGTACTTC. V is TRBV3-1 and J is TRBJ2-4; D gene unclear. The CDR3 is 13 amino acids. V was cut by 1 base and J by 8 bases, with 9 bases left in between. Looked up from germline, CDR1 is LGHDT and CDR2 is YNNKEL (reference sequence).

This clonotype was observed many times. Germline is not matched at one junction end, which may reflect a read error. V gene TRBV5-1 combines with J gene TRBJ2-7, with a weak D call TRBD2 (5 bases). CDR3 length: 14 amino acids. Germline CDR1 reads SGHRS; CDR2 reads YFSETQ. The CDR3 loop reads CASSKGRVSYEQYF. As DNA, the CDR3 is TGCGCCAGCAGTAAAGGGAGAGTCTCCTACGAACAGTACTTC.

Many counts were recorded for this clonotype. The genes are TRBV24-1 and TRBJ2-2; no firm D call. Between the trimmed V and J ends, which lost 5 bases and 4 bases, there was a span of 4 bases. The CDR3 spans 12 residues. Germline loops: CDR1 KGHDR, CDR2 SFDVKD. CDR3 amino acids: CATSATTGELFF. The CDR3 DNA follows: TGTGCCACCAGTGCGACCACCGGGGAGCTGTTTTTT.

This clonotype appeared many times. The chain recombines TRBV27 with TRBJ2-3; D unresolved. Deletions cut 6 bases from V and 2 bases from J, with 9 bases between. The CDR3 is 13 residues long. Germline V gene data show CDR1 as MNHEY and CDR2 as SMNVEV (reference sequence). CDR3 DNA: TGTGCCAGCAGGCCCCATACCACAGATACGCAGTATTTT. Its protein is CASRPHTTDTQYF.

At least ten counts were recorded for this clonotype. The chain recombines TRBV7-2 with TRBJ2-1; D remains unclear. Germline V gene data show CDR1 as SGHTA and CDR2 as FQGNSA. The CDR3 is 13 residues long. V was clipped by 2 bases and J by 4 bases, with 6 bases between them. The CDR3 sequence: CASSLRVYNEQFF. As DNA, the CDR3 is TGTGCCAGCAGCTTACGGGTGTACAATGAGCAGTTCTTC.

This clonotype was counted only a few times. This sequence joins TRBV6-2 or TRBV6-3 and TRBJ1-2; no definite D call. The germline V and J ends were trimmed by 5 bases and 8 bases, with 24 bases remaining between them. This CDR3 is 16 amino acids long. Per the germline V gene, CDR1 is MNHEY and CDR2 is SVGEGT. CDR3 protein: CASSPPTAGSRVGYTF. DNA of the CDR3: TGTGCCAGCAGTCCCCCTACGGCCGGGAGCAGAGTGGGCTACACCTTC.

CDR3 region: CASSKDRGRREQYF. As DNA, the CDR3 is TGTGCCAGCAGTAAGGACAGGGGGCGGCGCGAGCAGTACTTC. J is TRBJ2-7 and V is TRBV2, with 11 bases aligning to TRBD1. In germline, CDR1 is SNHLY, CDR2 FYNNEI. Losses at the gene ends were 5 bases for V and 6 bases for J; bases not matched to a gene: 6. CDR3 size: 14 residues.

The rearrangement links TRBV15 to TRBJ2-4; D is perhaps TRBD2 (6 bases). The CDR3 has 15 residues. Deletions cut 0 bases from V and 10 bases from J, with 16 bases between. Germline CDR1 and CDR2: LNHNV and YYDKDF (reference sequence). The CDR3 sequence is CATSRDRGSGIIQYF. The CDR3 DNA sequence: TGTGCCACCAGCAGAGATCGGGGTAGCGGCATTATTCAGTACTTC.

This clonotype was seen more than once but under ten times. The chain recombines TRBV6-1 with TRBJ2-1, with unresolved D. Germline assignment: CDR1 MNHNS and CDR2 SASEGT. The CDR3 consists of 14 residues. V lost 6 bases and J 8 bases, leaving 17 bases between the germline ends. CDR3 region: CASSTNLGRHEQFF. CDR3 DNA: TGTGCCAGCAGCACAAATTTGGGCCGGCATGAGCAGTTCTTC.

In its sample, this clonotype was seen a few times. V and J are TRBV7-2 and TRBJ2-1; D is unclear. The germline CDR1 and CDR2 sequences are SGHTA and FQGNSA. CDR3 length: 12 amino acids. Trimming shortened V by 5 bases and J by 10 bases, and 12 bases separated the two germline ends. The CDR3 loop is CASSQTPSEQFF. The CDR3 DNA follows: TGTGCCAGCAGCCAGACCCCCTCCGAGCAGTTCTTC.

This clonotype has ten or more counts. In DNA form, the CDR3 reads TGTGCCACCAGGGGCCGGAATGAGCAGTTCTTC. This sequence encodes CATRGRNEQFF. The chain combines TRBV12-3 or TRBV12-4 with TRBJ2-1, with D perhaps TRBD1 (6 bases). The germline V and J ends were trimmed by 10 bases and 7 bases, with 11 bases remaining between them. The CDR3 length is 11 residues.

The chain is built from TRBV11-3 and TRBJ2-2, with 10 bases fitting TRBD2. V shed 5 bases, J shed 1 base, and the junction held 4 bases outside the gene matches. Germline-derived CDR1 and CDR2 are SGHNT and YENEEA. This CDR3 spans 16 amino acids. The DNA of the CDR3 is TGTGCCAGCAGCGGAATAGCGGGAGGGAACACCGGGGAGCTGTTTTTT. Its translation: CASSGIAGGNTGELFF. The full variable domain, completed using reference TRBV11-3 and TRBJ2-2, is EAGVVQSPRYKIIEKKQPVAFWCNPISGHNTLYWYLQNLGQGPELLIRYENEEAVDDSQLPKDRFSAERLKGVDSTLKIQPAELGDSAVYLCASSGIAGGNTGELFFGEGSRLTVL.

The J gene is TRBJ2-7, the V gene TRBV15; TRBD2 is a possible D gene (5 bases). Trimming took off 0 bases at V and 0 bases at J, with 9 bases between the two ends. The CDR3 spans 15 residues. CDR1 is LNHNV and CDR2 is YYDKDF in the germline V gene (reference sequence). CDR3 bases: TGTGCCACCAGCAGAGAGCGGGCTAACTCCTACGAGCAGTACTTC. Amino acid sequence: CATSRERANSYEQYF.

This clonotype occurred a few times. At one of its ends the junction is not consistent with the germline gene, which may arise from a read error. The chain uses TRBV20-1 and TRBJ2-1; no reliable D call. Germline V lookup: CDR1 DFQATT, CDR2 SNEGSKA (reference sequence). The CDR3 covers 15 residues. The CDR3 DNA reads TGCAGTGCGAGAGATCACGCTCGCTCCTACAATGAGCAGTTCTTC. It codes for CSARDHARSYNEQFF.

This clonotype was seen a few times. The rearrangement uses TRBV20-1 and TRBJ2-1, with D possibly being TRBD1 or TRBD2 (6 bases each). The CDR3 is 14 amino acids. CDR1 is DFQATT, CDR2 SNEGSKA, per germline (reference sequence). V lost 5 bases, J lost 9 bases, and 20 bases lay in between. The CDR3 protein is CSAQGGSDWGEQFF. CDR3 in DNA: TGCAGTGCTCAAGGGGGGTCGGATTGGGGTGAGCAGTTCTTC.

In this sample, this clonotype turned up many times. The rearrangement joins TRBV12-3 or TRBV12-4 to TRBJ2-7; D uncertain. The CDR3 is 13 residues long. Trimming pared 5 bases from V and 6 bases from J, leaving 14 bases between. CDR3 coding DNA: TGTGCCAGCAGTCCGCCGTCCCGGCTCGAGCAGTACTTC. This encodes CASSPPSRLEQYF.

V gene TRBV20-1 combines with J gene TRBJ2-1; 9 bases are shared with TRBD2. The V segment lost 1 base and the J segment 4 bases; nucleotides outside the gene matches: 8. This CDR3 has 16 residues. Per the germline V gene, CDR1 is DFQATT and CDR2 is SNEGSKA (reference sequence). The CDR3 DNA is TGCAGTGCTAGAGTGCTCAGCGGGGGGACTTACAATGAGCAGTTCTTC. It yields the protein CSARVLSGGTYNEQFF.

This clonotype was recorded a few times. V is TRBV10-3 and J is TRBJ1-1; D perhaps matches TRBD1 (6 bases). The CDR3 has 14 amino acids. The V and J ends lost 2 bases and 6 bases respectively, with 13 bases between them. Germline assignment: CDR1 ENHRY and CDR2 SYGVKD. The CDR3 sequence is CAISESGGPAEAFF. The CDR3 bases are TGTGCCATCAGTGAGAGCGGGGGGCCGGCTGAAGCTTTCTTT.